This T cell receptor beta chain was identified during a study of T cell responses to AZD1222 COVID-19 vaccine. Whole-study results and caveats: Donors, mostly white British, included more females; clonal diversity was possibly underestimated. Across spike, vaccine-associated CD4 TCRs were found, dominant at 160-218 and 743-854.

Produced via immunoSEQ multiplex PCR; TCRdb's table is partial and in-frame only. The sample shows 99,000 or so clones, 89% of them seen only once. Comment on this clone: No antigen is known for it.

Sequencing used peripheral blood, obtained 28 days after the second AZD1222 dose. The source of this sequence is an adult who received the AZD1222 COVID-19 vaccine.

This CDR3 reads CASSLKETANSPLHF. CDR3 sequence (DNA): TGTGCCAGCAGCCTTAAGGAGACGGCCAACTCACCCCTCCACTTT. The genes are TRBV7-9 and TRBJ1-6; D unresolved. The CDR3 contains 15 residues. Trimming stripped 5 bases from V and 10 bases from J, with 18 bases between. Per germline, CDR1 SEHNR and CDR2 FQNEAQ (reference sequence).